The rows below give T cell receptor beta chains drawn from one sample of a study of beta chain features in type 1 diabetes. Clones were sequenced by immunoSEQ multiplex PCR, and TCRdb holds only the in-frame ones, with some missing. The profile shows just over 150,000 clones, around 10% of them singletons. The specimen sequenced was central memory CD4+ T cells from blood. Receptors were obtained from a man aged 18 to 29 in good health. Both conserved end residues are part of each CDR3. A D gene is named only where the DNA matches it firmly. Some rows have no size entry. The others give once, few or many, or a class for an expanded clone.

V,J,D,size,CDR3,DNA
TRBV15,TRBJ2-7,TRBD1,few,CATSREGPGQGFNEQYF,TGTGCCACCAGCAGAGAGGGACCGGGACAGGGGTTCAACGAGCAGTACTTC
TRBV14,TRBJ1-1,NA,NA,CASSQDPSMMSGTEAFF,TGTGCCAGCAGCCAAGATCCTAGTATGATGAGCGGAACTGAAGCTTTCTTT
TRBV7-2,TRBJ1-1,NA,NA,CASSRGTGRMNTEAFF,TGTGCCAGCAGCCGGGGGACCGGACGAATGAACACTGAAGCTTTCTTT
TRBV7-6,TRBJ2-5,TRBD2,few,CASSLVRELGETQYF,TGTGCCAGCAGCTTAGTGCGGGAGTTGGGCGAGACCCAGTACTTC
TRBV5-1,TRBJ2-3,NA,NA,CASSRGSGSPTDTQYF,TGCGCCAGCAGCCGGGGCTCCGGGTCACCCACAGATACGCAGTATTTT
TRBV4-3,TRBJ2-1,TRBD2,NA,CASSQDLRTSESNEQFF,TGCGCCAGCAGCCAAGACCTCCGGACTAGCGAGTCCAATGAGCAGTTCTTC
TRBV14,TRBJ2-7,TRBD1,few,CASSPSWGQRGYEQYF,TGTGCCAGCAGCCCGTCCTGGGGACAGAGAGGCTACGAGCAGTACTTC
TRBV29-1,TRBJ2-3,NA,NA,CSVARPDTQYF,TGCAGCGTGGCTCGGCCGGATACGCAGTATTTT
TRBV7-3,TRBJ2-7,TRBD1,NA,CASSPPGTGNVKQYF,TGTGCCAGCAGCCCGCCCGGGACAGGGAATGTCAAGCAGTACTTC
TRBV10-3,TRBJ1-2,NA,few,CACAGANYGYTF,TGTGCCTGCGCGGGGGCTAACTATGGCTACACCTTC
TRBV4-1,TRBJ2-1,TRBD1,NA,CASSQGGDRANEQFF,TGCGCCAGCAGCCAAGGGGGGGACAGGGCCAATGAGCAGTTCTTC
TRBV28,TRBJ2-3,NA,NA,CASSRGGSTDTQYF,TGTGCCAGCAGTAGGGGCGGGAGCACAGATACGCAGTATTTT
TRBV7-2,TRBJ2-2,NA,few,CASLRPRSNTGELFF,TGTGCCAGCCTCCGACCCAGGAGTAACACCGGGGAGCTGTTTTTT
TRBV5-4,TRBJ2-1,NA,NA,CASSLQPLDEQFF,TGTGCCAGCAGCTTGCAACCTTTAGATGAGCAGTTCTTC
TRBV9,TRBJ1-2,NA,few,CASSGRVGYTF,TGTGCCAGCAGCGGCAGGGTTGGCTACACCTTC
TRBV27,TRBJ1-2,NA,NA,CASSLEGRKYYGYTF,TGTGCCAGCAGTTTGGAGGGACGAAAATACTATGGCTACACCTTC
TRBV4-3,TRBJ2-5,NA,NA,CASRPNDKRAQETQYF,TGCGCCAGCAGACCTAATGATAAGCGGGCTCAAGAGACCCAGTACTTC
TRBV7-8,TRBJ2-6,NA,few,CASSLRGGLGANVLTF,TGTGCCAGCAGCCTCCGAGGGGGGCTTGGGGCCAACGTCCTGACTTTC
TRBV7-2,TRBJ2-3,TRBD1,few,CASSQGQGEKDTQYF,TGTGCCAGCAGCCAAGGACAGGGGGAAAAAGATACGCAGTATTTT
TRBV7-3,TRBJ2-7,TRBD2,NA,CASSLAGDPYEQYF,TGTGCCAGCAGTCTAGCGGGAGACCCCTACGAGCAGTACTTC
TRBV19,TRBJ2-5,TRBD2,NA,CASSGTIKETQYF,TGTGCCAGTTCCGGGACTATTAAAGAGACCCAGTACTTC
TRBV28,TRBJ2-6,TRBD1,many,CASSPPGQGYSGANVLTF,TGTGCCAGCAGTCCCCCTGGACAGGGATACAGTGGGGCCAACGTCCTGACTTTC
TRBV4-1,TRBJ2-4,NA,few,CASSHEGLAKNIQYF,TGCGCCAGCAGCCATGAGGGACTAGCCAAAAACATTCAGTACTTC
TRBV19,TRBJ1-1,NA,few,CASSIGPGRDTEAFF,TGTGCCAGTAGTATAGGACCGGGTAGGGACACTGAAGCTTTCTTT
TRBV4-3,TRBJ1-6,NA,NA,CASSKAGNSPLHF,TGCGCCAGCAGCAAAGCAGGGAATTCACCCCTCCACTTT
TRBV30,TRBJ2-2,NA,few,CAWSGQSTGELFF,TGTGCCTGGAGTGGACAGTCCACCGGGGAGCTGTTTTTT
TRBV29-1,TRBJ1-2,TRBD1,NA,CSVSGTGENVDGYTF,TGCAGCGTTTCCGGGACAGGGGAAAATGTGGATGGCTACACCTTC
TRBV2,TRBJ2-1,TRBD2,NA,CASSPTSSQYNEQFF,TGTGCCAGCAGCCCGACTAGCAGCCAATACAATGAGCAGTTCTTC
TRBV28,TRBJ2-4,TRBD2,NA,CASSLAGSRAKNIQYF,TGTGCCAGCAGTCTAGCGGGGTCTCGCGCCAAAAACATTCAGTACTTC
TRBV6-4,TRBJ1-1,NA,many,CASSSSPGNTEAFF,TGTGCCAGCAGCTCCAGCCCAGGGAACACTGAAGCTTTCTTT
TRBV9,TRBJ2-7,NA,NA,CASSVATGRGDEQYF,TGTGCCAGCAGCGTAGCTACGGGTAGGGGTGACGAGCAGTACTTC
TRBV10-3,TRBJ1-2,TRBD1,NA,CAIRMTGGDGYTF,TGTGCCATCAGGATGACAGGGGGCGATGGCTACACCTTC
TRBV6-6,TRBJ2-5,TRBD1,many,CASRSTGGETQYF,TGTGCCAGCAGGTCCACAGGGGGCGAGACCCAGTACTTC
TRBV5-1,TRBJ2-1,TRBD2,NA,CASSLASGALNEQFF,TGCGCCAGCAGCTTGGCTAGCGGGGCCCTCAATGAGCAGTTCTTC
TRBV7-9,TRBJ1-1,NA,NA,CASSSQGTSEAFF,TGTGCCAGCAGTTCACAAGGGACATCTGAAGCTTTCTTT
TRBV19,TRBJ2-3,TRBD2,few,CASSVGTSGGSDTQYF,TGTGCCAGTAGTGTCGGGACTAGCGGGGGCTCAGATACGCAGTATTTT
TRBV28,TRBJ2-1,NA,NA,CASSLRVNEQFF,TGTGCCAGCAGTTTACGGGTCAATGAGCAGTTCTTC
TRBV10-3,TRBJ2-3,NA,many,CAISGATSTDTQYF,TGTGCCATCAGTGGCGCTACTAGCACAGATACGCAGTATTTT
TRBV28,TRBJ2-3,TRBD2,NA,CASSLFRRGGRDTQYF,TGTGCCAGCAGCCTATTTCGGCGGGGGGGTCGAGATACGCAGTATTTT
TRBV7-2,TRBJ1-2,NA,NA,CASSFGQKLYGYTF,TGTGCCAGCAGCTTCGGACAGAAACTCTATGGCTACACCTTC
TRBV4-1,TRBJ1-1,NA,many,CASSQEDGDFAEAFF,TGCGCCAGCAGCCAAGAAGATGGGGATTTCGCTGAAGCTTTCTTT
TRBV23-1,TRBJ2-6,NA,NA,CASSLSLGGANVLTF,TGCGCCAGCAGTCTATCGTTAGGAGGGGCCAACGTCCTGACTTTC
TRBV14,TRBJ1-1,TRBD1,few,CASSLNRGYTEAFF,TGTGCCAGCAGCCTCAACAGGGGGTACACTGAAGCTTTCTTT
TRBV9,TRBJ1-2,NA,few,CASSGQVQAYGYTF,TGTGCCAGCAGCGGACAGGTCCAAGCCTATGGCTACACCTTC
TRBV25-1,TRBJ1-2,NA,NA,CASSESGRGKINF,TGTGCCAGCAGTGAATCGGGCAGGGGAAAGATCAACTTC
TRBV6-7,TRBJ1-5,NA,few,CASSPPTAWGNQPQHF,TGTGCCAGCAGTCCTCCGACCGCCTGGGGTAATCAGCCCCAGCATTTT
TRBV5-4,TRBJ2-6,NA,many,CASSLSSGANVLTF,TGTGCCAGCAGCCTTTCCTCTGGGGCCAACGTCCTGACTTTC
TRBV5-4,TRBJ2-5,NA,NA,CASSSSRALRETQYF,TGTGCCAGCAGTTCTTCCCGGGCTTTAAGGGAGACCCAGTACTTC
TRBV14,TRBJ2-2,NA,NA,CASSQDLGGLANTGELFF,TGTGCCAGCAGCCAAGATCTCGGCGGGCTCGCGAACACCGGGGAGCTGTTTTTT
TRBV28,TRBJ2-4,TRBD1,NA,CASSQAGKQGNNIQYF,TGTGCCAGCAGTCAAGCCGGAAAACAGGGGAATAACATTCAGTACTTC
TRBV7-9,TRBJ2-5,NA,few,CASSHSNQETQYF,TGTGCCAGCAGCCATTCAAACCAAGAGACCCAGTACTTC
TRBV9,TRBJ1-2,NA,NA,CASSPPGINYGYTF,TGTGCCAGCAGCCCTCCGGGCATTAACTATGGCTACACCTTC
TRBV14,TRBJ1-1,NA,few,CASSQGTNTEAFF,TGTGCCAGCAGCCAGGGTACGAACACTGAAGCTTTCTTT
TRBV5-1,TRBJ2-5,NA,few,CASSLEGQETQYF,TGCGCCAGCAGCTTGGAAGGGCAAGAGACCCAGTACTTC
TRBV4-3,TRBJ2-3,NA,NA,CASKNSRTDTQYF,TGCGCCAGCAAGAACAGCCGCACAGATACGCAGTATTTT